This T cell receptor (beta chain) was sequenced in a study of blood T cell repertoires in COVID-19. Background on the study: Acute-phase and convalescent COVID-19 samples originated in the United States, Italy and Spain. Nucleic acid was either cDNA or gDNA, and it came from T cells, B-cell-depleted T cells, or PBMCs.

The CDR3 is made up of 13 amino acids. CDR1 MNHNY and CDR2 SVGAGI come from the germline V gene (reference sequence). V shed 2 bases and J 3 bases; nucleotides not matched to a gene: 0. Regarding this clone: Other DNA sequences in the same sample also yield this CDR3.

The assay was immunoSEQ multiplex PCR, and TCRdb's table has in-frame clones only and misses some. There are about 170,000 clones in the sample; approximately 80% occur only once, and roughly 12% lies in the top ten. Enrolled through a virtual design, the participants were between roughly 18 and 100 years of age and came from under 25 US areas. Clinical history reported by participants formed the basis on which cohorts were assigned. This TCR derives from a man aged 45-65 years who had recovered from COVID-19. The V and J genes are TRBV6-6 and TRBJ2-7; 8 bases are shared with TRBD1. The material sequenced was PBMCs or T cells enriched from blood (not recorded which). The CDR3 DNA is TGTGCCAGCAGTTACGACAGGGGCTACGAGCAGTACTTC. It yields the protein CASSYDRGYEQYF.